These T cell receptor beta chains were read from a single sample in a study of blood T cell repertoires in COVID-19. Data came from immunoSEQ multiplex PCR; TCRdb stores just in-frame clones and leaves some out. The table lists 240,000 or so clones, 75% to 90% of them singletons. Sample: PBMCs or T cells enriched from blood (not recorded which). These receptors all stem from a man in his fifties or sixties who had been exposed to COVID-19. Each CDR3 is given with its conserved first and last residue. A D gene is named only where the DNA matches it firmly. Where a row states a size, it is once, few, many or the class of an expanded clone; other rows omit it.

J | V | size | D | CDR3 | DNA
TRBJ1-5 | TRBV5-1 | . | TRBD1 | CASSLGTGGTQPQHF | TGCGCCAGCAGCTTAGGGACAGGGGGCACTCAGCCCCAGCATTTT
TRBJ1-4 | TRBV29-1 | . | . | CSVDTRGSNEKLFF | TGCAGCGTTGATACTCGGGGTTCTAATGAAAAACTGTTTTTT
TRBJ1-2 | TRBV29-1 | . | . | CSVGAGSGYTF | TGCAGCGTTGGGGCGGGAAGTGGCTACACCTTC
TRBJ1-1 | TRBV28 | . | . | CASSLPGNTEAFF | TGTGCCAGCAGTTTACCGGGGAACACTGAAGCTTTCTTT
TRBJ2-3 | TRBV7-3 | . | . | CASSVDSTDTQYF | TGTGCCAGCAGCGTAGACTCGACAGATACGCAGTATTTT
TRBJ1-2 | TRBV28 | . | . | CASSFMPVNYGYTF | TGTGCCAGCAGTTTCATGCCAGTAAACTATGGCTACACCTTC
TRBJ2-1 | TRBV28 | . | TRBD2 | CASSIQREWNEQFF | TGTGCCAGCAGTATCCAGCGGGAGTGGAATGAGCAGTTCTTC
TRBJ2-2 | TRBV30 | . | . | CAWSGETNTGELFF | TGTGCCTGGTCCGGGGAAACGAACACCGGGGAGCTGTTTTTT
TRBJ1-4 | TRBV18 | . | TRBD1 | CASSPQGQGQEKLFF | TGTGCCAGCTCACCTCAAGGACAGGGACAGGAAAAACTGTTTTTT
TRBJ2-1 | TRBV5-1 | . | TRBD2 | CASRRSGVNYNEQFF | TGCGCCAGCAGACGAAGCGGGGTGAACTACAATGAGCAGTTCTTC
TRBJ1-5 | TRBV19 | . | . | CASSSGTPSNQPQHF | TGTGCCAGTAGTTCCGGGACACCTAGCAATCAGCCCCAGCATTTT
TRBJ1-1 | TRBV5-1 | . | . | CASSLMTENTEAFF | TGCGCCAGCAGCCTTATGACAGAGAACACTGAAGCTTTCTTT
TRBJ1-1 | TRBV30 | . | . | CAWSPSWTVGTEAFF | TGTGCCTGGAGCCCTTCGTGGACAGTGGGCACTGAAGCTTTCTTT
TRBJ1-2 | TRBV28 | . | TRBD1 | CASSPQGARGYTF | TGTGCCAGCAGTCCCCAGGGGGCTCGGGGCTACACCTTC
TRBJ1-5 | TRBV6-5 | . | . | CASSSGGNQPQHF | TGTGCCAGCAGCAGTGGTGGCAATCAGCCCCAGCATTTT
TRBJ1-1 | TRBV9 | . | . | CASSVQGGTEAFF | TGTGCCAGCAGCGTACAGGGAGGCACTGAAGCTTTCTTT
TRBJ2-3 | TRBV5-4 | . | TRBD2 | CASSSRLAGTSDTQYF | TGTGCCAGCAGCTCCCGACTAGCGGGAACCTCAGATACGCAGTATTTT
TRBJ1-2 | TRBV4-1 | . | TRBD1 | CASSPGQGPHGYTF | TGCGCCAGCAGCCCGGGACAGGGCCCCCATGGCTACACCTTC
TRBJ1-3 | TRBV6-5 | . | TRBD1 | CASSFDRASGNTIYF | TGTGCCAGCAGTTTCGACAGGGCATCTGGAAACACCATATATTTT
TRBJ2-1 | TRBV29-1 | . | TRBD2 | CSVATSGGPGEQFF | TGCAGCGTTGCGACTAGCGGGGGGCCGGGTGAGCAGTTCTTC
TRBJ2-6 | TRBV6-2/TRBV6-3 | . | . | CASSPSRVLSGANVLTF | TGTGCCAGCAGCCCGTCGAGGGTATTATCCGGGGCCAACGTCCTGACTTTC
TRBJ1-5 | TRBV30 | . | . | CAWSGAGSVGQPQHF | TGTGCCTGGAGTGGCGCGGGTTCGGTCGGTCAGCCCCAGCATTTT
TRBJ1-2 | TRBV5-6 | . | . | CASREQLNYGYTF | TGTGCCAGCAGGGAACAGCTTAACTATGGCTACACCTTC
TRBJ1-2 | TRBV6-5 | . | . | CASSYRQNYGYTF | TGTGCCAGCAGTTACAGACAGAACTATGGCTACACCTTC
TRBJ1-3 | TRBV19 | . | TRBD1 | CASSLDRAFSGNTIYF | TGTGCCAGTAGCTTGGACAGGGCCTTCTCTGGAAACACCATATATTTT
TRBJ2-1 | TRBV5-1 | . | . | CASSEGGSSYNEQFF | TGCGCCAGCAGCGAGGGGGGGTCCTCCTACAATGAGCAGTTCTTC
TRBJ1-6 | TRBV6-5 | . | . | CASSYHRDYNSPLHF | TGTGCCAGCAGTTACCACAGGGATTATAATTCACCCCTCCACTTT
TRBJ1-4 | TRBV6-5 | once | TRBD1 | CASSTTGVGEKLFF | TGTGCCAGCAGTACCACAGGGGTCGGCGAAAAACTGTTTTTT
TRBJ2-1 | TRBV5-1 | . | . | CASSLEINNEQFF | TGCGCCAGCAGCTTGGAAATTAACAATGAGCAGTTCTTC
TRBJ1-1 | TRBV30 | . | . | CAWSVLYRTNTEAFF | TGTGCCTGGAGTGTACTGTACAGGACGAACACTGAAGCTTTCTTT
TRBJ1-3 | TRBV5-8 | . | . | CASSLEGFYGNTIYF | TGTGCCAGCAGCTTGGAGGGGTTTTATGGAAACACCATATATTTT
TRBJ1-1 | TRBV11-2 | . | . | CASSPFLGGTEAFF | TGTGCCAGCAGCCCCTTTCTAGGGGGCACTGAAGCTTTCTTT
TRBJ2-5 | TRBV18 | . | TRBD1 | CASSLDRGETQYF | TGTGCCAGCTCACTGGACAGGGGGGAGACCCAGTACTTC
TRBJ1-5 | TRBV2 | . | . | CASSEATVNQPQHF | TGTGCCAGCAGTGAGGCGACAGTCAATCAGCCCCAGCATTTT
TRBJ2-7 | TRBV4-2 | . | . | CASSQVFRGQSYEQYF | TGTGCCAGCAGCCAAGTTTTCAGGGGTCAGTCCTACGAGCAGTACTTC
TRBJ2-5 | TRBV6-6 | . | TRBD2 | CASRPGLAEETQYF | TGTGCCAGCAGGCCGGGACTAGCGGAAGAGACCCAGTACTTC
TRBJ2-1 | TRBV5-1 | . | TRBD2 | CASSSASGRAYNEQFF | TGCGCCAGCAGCTCCGCTAGCGGGAGGGCCTACAATGAGCAGTTCTTC
TRBJ1-5 | TRBV7-6 | . | . | CASSLDPGNQPQHF | TGTGCCAGCAGCTTAGATCCAGGCAATCAGCCCCAGCATTTT
TRBJ2-2 | TRBV10-2 | . | TRBD1 | CASTRQGAVTGELFF | TGCGCCAGCACCCGACAGGGGGCGGTCACCGGGGAGCTGTTTTTT
TRBJ2-5 | TRBV3-1/TRBV3-2 | once | TRBD2 | CASSLLAGGQETQYF | TGTGCCAGCAGTCTACTAGCGGGGGGACAAGAGACCCAGTACTTC
TRBJ1-1 | TRBV7-9 | . | TRBD1 | CASSRDSLPKGAFF | TGTGCCAGCAGCCGGGACAGTCTTCCTAAGGGGGCTTTCTTT
TRBJ2-1 | TRBV9 | . | . | CASSVVPGSEQFF | TGTGCCAGCAGCGTAGTACCGGGGAGTGAGCAGTTCTTC
TRBJ2-3 | TRBV27 | . | TRBD2 | CASRLNGGLATPDTQYF | TGTGCCAGCAGGTTAAATGGGGGACTAGCAACTCCAGATACGCAGTATTTT
TRBJ2-1 | TRBV6-5 | . | . | CASSNPSGGRNEQFF | TGTGCCAGCAGTAACCCTTCAGGGGGGCGGAATGAGCAGTTCTTC
TRBJ2-1 | TRBV5-1 | . | . | CATSYWDIGLNEQFF | TGCGCCACCTCCTATTGGGACATCGGACTCAATGAGCAGTTCTTC
TRBJ2-1 | TRBV5-8 | . | TRBD2 | CASSFGTSGNNEQFF | TGTGCCAGCAGCTTCGGGACTAGCGGAAACAATGAGCAGTTCTTC
TRBJ1-5 | TRBV25-1 | . | . | CASSDAGAINQPQHF | TGTGCCAGCAGTGACGCAGGTGCGATTAATCAGCCCCAGCATTTT
TRBJ2-2 | TRBV24-1 | . | TRBD1 | CATRRTGTGELFF | TGTGCCACCAGACGGACAGGTACCGGGGAGCTGTTTTTT
TRBJ1-1 | TRBV6-5 | few | . | CASSLEAGTEAFF | TGTGCCAGCAGTTTGGAGGCGGGGACTGAAGCTTTCTTT
TRBJ1-1 | TRBV11-2 | few | . | CASSLDGGDMNTEAFF | TGTGCCAGCAGCTTAGATGGTGGAGATATGAACACTGAAGCTTTCTTT
TRBJ1-1 | TRBV10-3 | . | . | CAISDLRAGQAFF | TGTGCCATCAGTGATCTCCGGGCAGGGCAAGCTTTCTTT
TRBJ1-5 | TRBV19 | . | TRBD1 | CASSVTGYGQPQHF | TGTGCCAGTAGTGTGACAGGGTACGGGCAGCCCCAGCATTTT
TRBJ2-2 | TRBV28 | . | . | CASKSNPGELFF | TGTGCCAGCAAAAGCAACCCCGGGGAGCTGTTTTTT
TRBJ1-4 | TRBV14 | . | TRBD1 | CASSQIVGGVNEKLFF | TGTGCCAGCAGCCAGATCGTAGGGGGCGTCAATGAAAAACTGTTTTTT
TRBJ2-2 | TRBV5-1 | . | . | CASSLGHANTGELFF | TGCGCCAGCAGCTTGGGGCACGCGAACACCGGGGAGCTGTTTTTT